Each of the 23 T cell receptor beta chains below was sequenced from the same sample in a study of T-cell reconstitution after alpha-beta-depleted transplantation in children. Library preparation (for TCRbeta) was performed with unique molecular identifiers. MiXCR, applied by TCRdb to the PCR reads, yields one record per CDR3 protein. The table has 500,000 or so distinct CDR3 sequences, about an eighth seen once; the top ten hold about 15%. This material consisted of PBMCs, mostly from graft donor cells, taken 180 days after TCRalphabeta/CD19-depleted stem cell transplant. Receptor source: a female patient between 2 and 15 years old who had a stem cell transplant for aplastic anemia, so the T cells may come from the graft donor.

This clonotype has more than one count but fewer than ten. CDR3 residues: CASSFWYNSGSLTDTQYF. CDR3 DNA sequence: TGTGCCAGCAGTTTTTGGTATAATAGCGGGAGCTTGACAGATACGCAGTATTTT. This chain connects TRBV27 to TRBJ2-3; 9 bases are shared with TRBD2. Germline values: CDR1 MNHEY, CDR2 SMNVEV (reference sequence). The CDR3 spans 18 residues. The junction had 13 bases not matched to a gene; V was cut back by 3 bases and J by 3 bases.

The chain has TRBV12-3 or TRBV12-4 and TRBJ2-1, with 7 bases aligning to TRBD2. V was clipped by 3 bases and J by 5 bases; unmatched bases: 7. The length of the CDR3 is 15 residues. CDR3 DNA sequence: TGTGCCAGCAGTTTCCGGCGGGAGAGGGACAATGAGCAGTTCTTC. Residues: CASSFRRERDNEQFF.

The V call is TRBV7-9, the J call TRBJ2-1, with unresolved D. Trimming removed 2 bases from V and 6 bases from J, with 14 bases in between. Germline CDR1 SEHNR, CDR2 FQNEAQ (reference sequence). The CDR3 runs to 15 residues. The CDR3 loop is CASSLTEVTINEQFF. The DNA for the CDR3 is TGTGCCAGCAGCTTAACCGAGGTTACGATCAATGAGCAGTTCTTC.

This clonotype was observed a handful of times. The rearrangement uses TRBV20-1 and TRBJ2-3; 8 nucleotides agree with TRBD2. The CDR3 extends over 14 amino acids. V lost 3 bases to trimming and J lost 0 bases; unmatched junction nucleotides: 2. Germline loops: CDR1 DFQATT, CDR2 SNEGSKA (reference sequence). The CDR3 region is CSASSGISTDTQYF. As DNA, the CDR3 is TGCAGTGCTAGTAGCGGGATTAGCACAGATACGCAGTATTTT.

V is TRBV29-1 and J is TRBJ2-1; weak D call: TRBD2 (6 bases). Trimming pared 6 bases from V and 10 bases from J, leaving 10 bases between. The CDR3 contains 10 residues. Germline V gene sequence: CDR1 SQVTM, CDR2 ANQGSEA. The CDR3 sequence is CSVGDFEQFF. As DNA, the CDR3 is TGCAGCGTCGGGGACTTCGAGCAGTTCTTC.

This clonotype was counted at least ten times. V is TRBV28 and J is TRBJ2-1; TRBD2 matches 13 bases. Germline V lookup: CDR1 MDHEN, CDR2 SYDVKM. V shed 0 bases, J shed 4 bases, and the junction held 0 bases outside the gene matches. This CDR3 comprises 16 residues. The CDR3 protein is CASSLWTSGGYNEQFF. CDR3 coding DNA: TGTGCCAGCAGTTTATGGACTAGCGGGGGGTACAATGAGCAGTTCTTC.

This clonotype has just a few counts. The V gene is TRBV3-1, the J gene TRBJ2-5; TRBD2 aligns across 7 bases. CDR3 length: 13 residues. The germline gives CDR1 LGHDT, CDR2 YNNKEL (reference sequence). With 3 bases clipped from V and 7 bases from J, the junction kept 5 bases outside the gene matches. The CDR3 loop is CASSHGTGGTQYF. CDR3 in DNA: TGTGCCAGCAGCCATGGGACGGGGGGGACCCAGTACTTC.

The gene calls are TRBV10-2 and TRBJ1-4, with TRBD1 matching 10 bases. The trim removed 8 bases at V and 7 bases at J, leaving 10 bases unmatched. The CDR3 consists of 15 residues. Germline assignment: CDR1 WSHSY and CDR2 SAAADI. The CDR3: CASGDRGRGGEKLFF. DNA for the CDR3: TGCGCCAGCGGGGACAGGGGACGAGGAGGTGAAAAACTGTTTTTT.

This clonotype was observed at least ten times. The chain uses TRBV7-2 and TRBJ2-7; a possible D gene is TRBD1 (6 bases). The V end was cut by 1 base, the J end by 6 bases, with 19 bases between. CDR3 length: 16 amino acids. Germline lookup yields CDR1 SGHTA and CDR2 FQGNSA. The chain's CDR3 is CASSLERRQEISEQYF. DNA of the CDR3: TGTGCCAGCAGCTTAGAGCGAAGACAGGAGATCTCCGAGCAGTACTTC.

This clonotype has only a few counts. The chain links TRBV18 to TRBJ2-3; 14 bases agree with TRBD2. Trimming at V came to 6 bases and at J to 6 bases, leaving 11 bases not matched to a gene. Germline lookup yields CDR1 KGHSH and CDR2 LQKENI. CDR3 length equals 17 residues. The CDR3 sequence: CASSGLAGGPAADTQYF. The CDR3, as DNA: TGTGCCAGCTCCGGACTAGCGGGAGGCCCCGCCGCGGATACGCAGTATTTT.

The sample holds a few counts of this clonotype. The chain uses TRBV4-2 and TRBJ2-2; 11 nucleotides line up with TRBD2. The CDR3 consists of 21 residues. The J segment lost 6 bases and the V segment lost 3 bases, leaving 21 bases of the junction unmatched. Germline CDR1 is LGHNA and CDR2 is YNFKEQ. The CDR3 DNA reads TGTGCCAGCAGCCATCTAAGGGATACTAGCGGGAGTGACCTCTCTGCCGGGGAGCTGTTTTTT. Translating gives CASSHLRDTSGSDLSAGELFF.

The genes are TRBV12-3 or TRBV12-4 and TRBJ2-2; D remains unclear. V dropped 8 bases and J dropped 5 bases, with 9 bases sitting between them. The CDR3 sequence is 12 residues long. The CDR3 bases are TGTGCCAGCTTTCTACCTACCGGGGAGCTGTTTTTT. The encoded protein is CASFLPTGELFF.

The chain carries TRBV18 and TRBJ2-2; no reliable D call. The germline V gene has CDR1 KGHSH and CDR2 LQKENI. The V gene lost 2 bases and the J gene lost 0 bases, with 10 bases spanning the gap. The CDR3 loop spans 16 amino acids. The CDR3 sequence is CASSPIGPTNTGELFF. The CDR3 DNA reads as TGTGCCAGCTCACCAATCGGACCGACGAACACCGGGGAGCTGTTTTTT.

Ten or more counts support this clonotype. V and J are TRBV5-1 and TRBJ2-3; perhaps D is TRBD1 or TRBD2 (5 bases each). CDR1 and CDR2 (germline): SGHRS, YFSETQ. Trimming stripped 2 bases from V and 2 bases from J, with 9 bases between. The CDR3 length is 14 residues. CDR3 residues: CASSLGDLTDTQYF. The CDR3 DNA reads TGCGCCAGCAGCTTAGGGGACCTCACAGATACGCAGTATTTT.

A few counts support this clonotype. The chain is built from TRBV30 and TRBJ2-7; TRBD2 is a possible D gene (5 bases). With 0 bases removed from V and 0 bases from J, the gap between germline ends came to 9 bases. CDR3 length equals 14 residues. In germline, CDR1 is GTSNPN, CDR2 SVGIG (reference sequence). CDR3 DNA: TGTGCCTGGAGTGTAGCGGCAAGCTCCTACGAGCAGTACTTC. Translating gives CAWSVAASSYEQYF.

At least ten counts were recorded for this clonotype. This chain uses TRBV27 with TRBJ2-3, with TRBD2 as a possible D gene (7 bases). The V end lost 6 bases, the J end lost 4 bases, and 14 bases lay between the germline ends. This CDR3 has 14 amino acids. Per germline, CDR1 MNHEY and CDR2 SMNVEV (reference sequence). CDR3: CASRGAGVSDTQYF. The DNA for the CDR3 is TGTGCCAGCAGGGGGGCGGGAGTCTCAGATACGCAGTATTTT.

This clonotype was counted between two and nine times. This rearrangement joins TRBV12-3 or TRBV12-4 to TRBJ2-7; weak D call: TRBD1 (6 bases). This CDR3 is built from 12 residues. V was cut by 2 bases and J by 9 bases, with 11 bases left in between. CDR3 sequence (DNA): TGTGCCAGCAGTTTAAGTAGGGGGTGGCAGTACTTC. Protein sequence: CASSLSRGWQYF.

V and J are TRBV9 and TRBJ2-1, with D perhaps being TRBD1 or TRBD2 (5 bases each). Germline V gene sequence: CDR1 SGDLS, CDR2 YYNGEE. V lost 4 bases, J lost 7 bases, and 21 bases lay in between. CDR3 length: 16 amino acids. CDR3 in amino acids: CASSRGAGGRINEQFF. The CDR3 DNA sequence: TGTGCCAGCAGCCGTGGGGCGGGCGGCAGAATTAATGAGCAGTTCTTC.

This clonotype was picked up a small number of times. V usage is TRBV20-1 and J usage is TRBJ1-1, with no clear D. From germline, CDR1 is DFQATT and CDR2 SNEGSKA (reference sequence). Deletions cut 3 bases from V and 0 bases from J, with 14 bases between. The CDR3 totals 15 residues. This chain's CDR3 is CSAREAAWMNTEAFF. The CDR3 bases are TGCAGTGCTAGGGAGGCAGCCTGGATGAACACTGAAGCTTTCTTT.

Many counts were recorded for this clonotype. V gene TRBV7-2 combines with J gene TRBJ2-7, with D uncertain. Germline CDR1 reads SGHTA; CDR2 reads FQGNSA. This CDR3 has 13 residues. V lost 1 base and J 2 bases, leaving 6 bases between the germline ends. CDR3 sequence reads: CASSLGRPYEQYF. The CDR3 DNA reads TGTGCCAGCAGCTTAGGTAGACCCTACGAGCAGTACTTC.

The CDR3: CASRPLGKGTGELFF. The CDR3 region has the DNA TGTGCCAGCAGGCCACTAGGGAAGGGCACCGGGGAGCTGTTTTTT. The genes are TRBV12-3 or TRBV12-4 and TRBJ2-2; a possible D gene is TRBD2 (5 bases). V was cut by 6 bases and J by 4 bases, with 15 bases left in between. The CDR3 contains 15 residues.

V usage is TRBV28 and J usage is TRBJ2-1; a weak D match, TRBD2 (6 bases). In germline, CDR1 is MDHEN, CDR2 SYDVKM. CDR3 length equals 15 residues. The V end was cut by 1 base, the J end by 6 bases, with 13 bases between. The DNA for the CDR3 is TGTGCCAGCAGTTTATCACTAGGAGGGTTCAATGAGCAGTTCTTC. Protein: CASSLSLGGFNEQFF. Supplemented by reference TRBV28 and TRBJ2-1, the full variable domain reads DVKVTQSSRYLVKRTGEKVFLECVQDMDHENMFWYRQDPGLGLRLIYFSYDVKMKEKGDIPEGYSVSREKKERFSLILESASTNQTSMYLCASSLSLGGFNEQFFGPGTRLTVL.

For this clonotype: One end of the junction is discordant with germline, which a read error may explain. The J gene is TRBJ1-3, the V gene TRBV29-1, with a tentative D call TRBD1 (5 bases). Germline CDR1 is SQVTM and CDR2 is ANQGSEA. The CDR3 is made up of 16 amino acids. The CDR3 loop is CSVENRQRVAGNTIYF. Written as DNA, the CDR3 is TGCAGCGTTGAAAATCGACAGCGGGTAGCTGGAAACACCATATATTTC.